A single sample gave rise to the 29 T cell receptor beta chains below, sequenced in a study of PD-1 blockade in classical Hodgkin lymphoma. Assay: immunoSEQ multiplex PCR; the TCRdb copy retains only in-frame clones and omits some. This repertoire shows approximately 41,000 clones, more than 85% found once; its top ten account for approximately 6%. All trial patients relapsed after autologous stem cell transplantation. The material sequenced was peripheral blood mononuclear cells (PBMCs), taken before the second cycle of nivolumab. These TCRs come from a human donor with classical Hodgkin lymphoma.

The J gene is TRBJ1-4, the V gene TRBV5-1; D might be TRBD1 (5 bases). The CDR3 is made up of 14 amino acids. Trimming pared 4 bases from V and 11 bases from J, leaving 18 bases between. CDR1 and CDR2 (germline): SGHRS, YFSETQ. CDR3 loop: CASSHPTLGEKLFF. In DNA form, the CDR3 reads TGCGCCAGCAGCCACCCCACGTTGGGGGAGAAACTGTTTTTT.

The V and J genes are TRBV7-9 and TRBJ1-1; perhaps TRBD1 as D (5 bases). The germline V gene has CDR1 SEHNR and CDR2 FQNEAQ (reference sequence). Deletions cut 8 bases from V and 3 bases from J, with 16 bases between. This CDR3 has 14 residues. The CDR3 nucleotides are TGTGCCAGCCGACCGGCCGGGGCAGACACTGAAGCTTTCTTT. Its protein product is CASRPAGADTEAFF.

The chain joins TRBV9 to TRBJ1-1, with TRBD1 matching 7 bases. V gave up 3 bases and J gave up 1 base; unmatched junction bases: 6. Germline lookup yields CDR1 SGDLS and CDR2 YYNGEE. CDR3 length equals 15 residues. The CDR3 DNA is TGTGCCAGCAGCGCATTACAGGGGACGAACACTGAAGCTTTCTTT. Translated: CASSALQGTNTEAFF.

The chain uses TRBV27 and TRBJ1-3; tentatively, D is TRBD1 (5 bases). Germline assignment: CDR1 MNHEY and CDR2 SMNVEV (reference sequence). The CDR3 has 16 residues. V lost 8 bases, J lost 0 bases, and 17 bases lay in between. The CDR3 loop is CASGPGIRYSGNTIYF. The CDR3 nucleotides are TGTGCCAGCGGACCAGGGATACGCTACTCTGGAAACACCATATATTTT.

J is TRBJ2-5 and V is TRBV27, with 12 bases lining up with TRBD2. With V trimmed by 5 bases and J by 6 bases, 7 bases remained unmatched. CDR1 MNHEY and CDR2 SMNVEV come from the germline V gene (reference sequence). The CDR3 totals 15 residues. The CDR3 coding sequence is TGTGCCAGCAGTCCGACTAGCGGGAGAGGAAAGACCCAGTACTTC. Its translation is CASSPTSGRGKTQYF.

As for this clone: The DNA is omitted, as the CDR3 cannot be located on it reliably, and the CDR3 follows TCRdb's listing. The V call is TRBV5-8, the J call TRBJ2-7; no check of the table's D call, TRBD2, against the DNA was made. Germline assignment: CDR1 SGHTS and CDR2 YDEGEE. The CDR3 is 14 amino acids in total, end residues counted. The CDR3 is CASSFGSGKREQYF.

DNA of the CDR3: TGCAGTGCTAAACACTACAATGAGCAGTTCTTC. Translating gives CSAKHYNEQFF. V gene TRBV20-1 combines with J gene TRBJ2-1; D ambiguous. Trimming took 4 bases from V and 3 from J, leaving 4 bases between them. Germline V gene data show CDR1 as DFQATT and CDR2 as SNEGSKA (reference sequence). The CDR3 totals 11 residues.

V gene TRBV7-2 combines with J gene TRBJ2-1, with a possible D match to TRBD2 (6 bases). The CDR3 has 15 residues. Trimming shortened V by 7 bases and J by 2 bases, and 15 bases separated the two germline ends. Germline lookup yields CDR1 SGHTA and CDR2 FQGNSA. CDR3 nucleotide sequence: TGTGCCAGCACCCACCGGGGGACCACCTACAATGAGCAGTTCTTC. Its translation: CASTHRGTTYNEQFF.

The V call is TRBV5-4, the J call TRBJ2-6; possibly TRBD2 for D (6 bases). The CDR3 has 17 amino acids. Per germline, CDR1 SGHNT and CDR2 YYREEE (reference sequence). Trimming removed 0 bases from V and 2 bases from J, with 12 bases in between. The CDR3 reads CASSLGGEITGANVLTF. In nucleotides, the CDR3 is TGTGCCAGCAGCTTGGGCGGGGAGATTACTGGGGCCAACGTCCTGACTTTC.

The chain recombines TRBV4-1 with TRBJ1-1; 7 bases map to TRBD1. Germline V gene data show CDR1 as MGHRA and CDR2 as YSYEKL. The junction had 2 bases not matched to a gene; V was cut back by 1 base and J by 3 bases. The CDR3 spans 14 residues. The CDR3 loop is CASSQVGQYTEAFF. CDR3 coding DNA: TGCGCCAGCAGCCAAGTGGGACAGTACACTGAAGCTTTCTTT.

The rearrangement links TRBV7-6 to TRBJ2-7; 10 bases align to TRBD2. Unmatched junction bases numbered 4, after V lost 2 bases and J lost 0 bases. The CDR3 contains 16 residues. The germline V gene encodes CDR1 SGHVS and CDR2 FNYEAQ. The CDR3 region is CASSLSSSGSSYEQYF. In DNA form, the CDR3 reads TGTGCCAGCAGCTTAAGTTCTAGCGGGAGCTCCTACGAGCAGTACTTC.

V gene TRBV6-6 combines with J gene TRBJ1-2; the D gene is possibly TRBD1 (5 bases). Germline V gives CDR1 MNHNY, CDR2 SVGAGI (reference sequence). V was trimmed by 6 bases and J by 5 bases, leaving 16 bases between them. There are 14 residues in the CDR3. CDR3 nucleotides: TGTGCCAGCAGCCACGGGGCAGGGTCGTATGGCTACACCTTC. This translates into CASSHGAGSYGYTF.

This clone occurred once. This chain connects TRBV28 to TRBJ2-3; 9 bases line up with TRBD2. The V and J ends lost 7 bases and 5 bases, in that order; junction bases with no gene match: 10. Germline loops: CDR1 MDHEN, CDR2 SYDVKM. The CDR3 runs 15 residues. The CDR3 loop is CASTGGGAVGDTQYF. CDR3 bases: TGTGCCAGCACGGGCGGGGGGGCCGTCGGAGATACGCAGTATTTT. Looking up the rest from reference TRBV28 and TRBJ2-3 gives the full variable domain: DVKVTQSSRYLVKRTGEKVFLECVQDMDHENMFWYRQDPGLGLRLIYFSYDVKMKEKGDIPEGYSVSREKKERFSLILESASTNQTSMYLCASTGGGAVGDTQYFGPGTRLTVL.

This clone is a singleton in its sample. This chain connects TRBV6-1 to TRBJ2-3; 10 nucleotides match TRBD2. The CDR3 extends over 16 amino acids. The V gene end was trimmed by 4 bases and the J gene end by 4 bases; junction bases not matched to a gene: 8. From germline, CDR1 is MNHNS and CDR2 SASEGT. CDR3 loop: CASSARSSGSPDTQYF. CDR3 nucleotides: TGTGCCAGCAGTGCGCGTTCTAGCGGGAGCCCAGATACGCAGTATTTT.

The chain combines TRBV27 with TRBJ2-1; unclear D gene. The germline gives CDR1 MNHEY, CDR2 SMNVEV (reference sequence). Trimming removed 3 bases from V and 2 bases from J, with 14 bases in between. The CDR3 has 16 residues. In DNA, the CDR3 is TGTGCCAGCAGTTTTTTACGACCGAACACCTACAATGAGCAGTTCTTC. It specifies CASSFLRPNTYNEQFF.

The chain uses TRBV5-4 and TRBJ2-7; TRBD2 matches 11 bases. V lost 2 bases and J lost 0; bases outside the gene matches: 4. Germline-derived CDR1 and CDR2 are SGHNT and YYREEE (reference sequence). The CDR3 totals 16 residues. CDR3 residues: CASSLASGGPSYEQYF. CDR3 in DNA: TGTGCCAGCAGCTTAGCTAGCGGGGGGCCCTCCTACGAGCAGTACTTC.

This CDR3 is CASSESNYEQYF. The CDR3, as DNA: TGTGCCAGCAGCGAAAGCAACTACGAGCAGTACTTC. The chain carries TRBV5-4 and TRBJ2-7; no definite D call. The CDR3 contains 12 residues. CDR1 is SGHNT, CDR2 YYREEE, per germline (reference sequence). Trimming shortened V by 4 bases and J by 3 bases, and 8 bases separated the two germline ends.

The J gene is TRBJ1-5, the V gene TRBV7-2; D is possibly TRBD1 (5 bases). Trimming stripped 4 bases from V and 0 bases from J, with 7 bases between. This CDR3 has 14 residues. In germline, CDR1 is SGHTA, CDR2 FQGNSA. CDR3 sequence: CASSSGISNQPQHF. CDR3 bases: TGTGCCAGCAGCTCAGGGATTAGCAATCAGCCCCAGCATTTT.

V and J are TRBV12-5 and TRBJ2-2, with D unclear. The CDR3 covers 14 residues. CDR1 and CDR2 (germline): LGHNT, FRNRAP. The V and J ends lost 1 base and 1 base respectively, with 4 bases between them. Written as DNA, the CDR3 is TGTGCTAGTGGTTTGGCAGGGAACACCGGGGAGCTGTTTTTT. As protein: CASGLAGNTGELFF.

The CDR3 nucleotides are TGTGCCAGCAGCGTAGCGGGGTGGGGGCAGCCCCAGCATTTT. Encoded protein: CASSVAGWGQPQHF. The chain combines TRBV9 with TRBJ1-5; D possibly corresponds to TRBD1 (5 bases). Trimming took off 0 bases at V and 7 bases at J, with 11 bases between the two ends. The CDR3 is made up of 14 amino acids. From germline, CDR1 is SGDLS and CDR2 YYNGEE.

The V and J genes are TRBV9 and TRBJ1-2, with D perhaps TRBD1 (6 bases). With 3 bases removed from V and 0 bases from J, the gap between germline ends came to 21 bases. This CDR3 has 18 residues. Looked up from germline, CDR1 is SGDLS and CDR2 is YYNGEE. The CDR3 coding sequence is TGTGCCAGCAGCGCCGACGACGGACAGTTCGAGCCTAACTATGGCTACACCTTC. Its protein product is CASSADDGQFEPNYGYTF.

The chain employs TRBV19 and TRBJ1-2, with D unresolved. V dropped 4 bases and J dropped 4 bases, with 13 bases sitting between them. There are 14 residues in the CDR3. The germline V gene encodes CDR1 LNHDA and CDR2 SQIVND (reference sequence). This CDR3 is CASSRSRLSYGYTF. CDR3 in DNA: TGTGCCAGTAGTAGATCCCGATTGAGCTATGGCTACACCTTC.

This clone was detected only a few times. V is TRBV19 and J is TRBJ2-1; D gene unclear. The CDR3 totals 13 residues. V lost 2 bases and J 10 bases, leaving 12 bases between the germline ends. Germline V gives CDR1 LNHDA, CDR2 SQIVND (reference sequence). CDR3 bases: TGTGCCAGTAGTATAAGGAGCGCGACCGAGCAGTTCTTC. This translates into CASSIRSATEQFF.

V usage is TRBV6-1 and J usage is TRBJ2-1; the D gene is possibly TRBD1 (6 bases). V was trimmed by 11 bases and J by 14 bases, leaving 16 bases between them. The CDR3 is 10 residues long. Germline V CDR1 and CDR2: MNHNS, SASEGT. The CDR3 DNA sequence: TGTGCCGGCGAACAGGGTACGAAGTTCTTC. Translated: CAGEQGTKFF.

The chain joins TRBV6-4 to TRBJ2-3, with 11 bases aligning to TRBD2. Germline values: CDR1 MRHNA, CDR2 SNTAGT. The CDR3 is 15 residues long. Unmatched junction bases numbered 0, after V lost 0 bases and J lost 4 bases. This CDR3 reads CASSDSSGRADTQYF. The CDR3 DNA reads as TGTGCCAGCAGTGACTCTAGCGGGAGGGCAGATACGCAGTATTTT.

V usage is TRBV2 and J usage is TRBJ1-5; tentative D call: TRBD1 (5 bases). Germline assignment: CDR1 SNHLY and CDR2 FYNNEI. The CDR3 extends over 14 amino acids. The germline V and J ends were trimmed by 1 base and 7 bases, with 11 bases remaining between them. For the CDR3, the DNA is TGTGCCAGCAGTGAAGGGTCAGGGCGGCAGCCCCAGCATTTT. Its translation: CASSEGSGRQPQHF.

J is TRBJ2-1 and V is TRBV28, with 8 bases matching TRBD1. J was trimmed by 0 bases and V by 6 bases; bases with no gene match: 16. CDR1 MDHEN and CDR2 SYDVKM come from the germline V gene. The CDR3 covers 19 residues. The CDR3 sequence is CASRKTRTGFKSSYNEQFF. The CDR3 DNA reads TGTGCCAGCAGGAAGACCAGGACAGGGTTTAAATCCTCCTACAATGAGCAGTTCTTC.

This rearrangement joins TRBV19 to TRBJ1-4; TRBD1 might be the D (6 bases). Germline CDR1 and CDR2: LNHDA and SQIVND (reference sequence). The CDR3 has 14 residues. V was clipped by 6 bases and J by 5 bases, with 13 bases between them. The CDR3 coding sequence is TGTGCCAGTAGCAAACAGGGTAGAAATGAAAAACTGTTTTTT. Translation: CASSKQGRNEKLFF. The full variable domain, completed using reference TRBV19 and TRBJ1-4, is DGGITQSPKYLFRKEGQNVTLSCEQNLNHDAMYWYRQDPGQGLRLIYYSQIVNDFQKGDIAEGYSVSREKKESFPLTVTSAQKNPTAFYLCASSKQGRNEKLFFGSGTQLSVL.

This clone was counted only a few times. The chain uses TRBV6-6 and TRBJ1-3; no reliable D call. The germline V gene has CDR1 MNHNY and CDR2 SVGAGI (reference sequence). The CDR3 has 13 residues. Trimming shortened V by 7 bases and J by 0 bases, and 7 bases separated the two germline ends. The DNA of the CDR3 is TGTGCCAGCACTGGAGTCTCTGGAAACACCATATATTTT. Amino acid sequence: CASTGVSGNTIYF.